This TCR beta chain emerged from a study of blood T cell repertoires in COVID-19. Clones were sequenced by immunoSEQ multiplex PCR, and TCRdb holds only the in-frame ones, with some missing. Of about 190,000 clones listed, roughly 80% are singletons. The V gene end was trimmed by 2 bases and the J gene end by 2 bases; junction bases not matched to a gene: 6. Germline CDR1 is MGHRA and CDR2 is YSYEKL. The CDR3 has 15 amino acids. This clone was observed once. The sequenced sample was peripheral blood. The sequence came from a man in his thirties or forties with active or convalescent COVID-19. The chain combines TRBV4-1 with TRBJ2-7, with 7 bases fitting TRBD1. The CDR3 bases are TGCGCCAGCAGCCAATTGTCGACAGGGACCTACGAGCAGTACGTC. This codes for CASSQLSTGTYEQYV.